This T cell receptor beta chain came from a study of OX40 agonist ivuxolimab in advanced cancers. Repertoires were generated with immunoSEQ multiplex PCR, while TCRdb's copy carries only in-frame clones and drops some. The table records roughly 100,000 clones, 90% of them present only once. CDR3 size: 16 residues. V lost 2 bases to trimming and J lost 0 bases, with 11 bases between them. Germline CDR1 and CDR2: MNHEY and SVGAGI. This TCR was sampled from an adult with an advanced solid tumor such as melanoma, head and neck, liver or kidney cancer. The rearrangement joins TRBV6-5 to TRBJ2-1; D unresolved. The starting material was CD4+ or CD8+ T cells sorted from blood, obtained in a trial of the OX40 agonist ivuxolimab. CDR3 nucleotides: TGTGCCAGCAGTTACCAAAAGCCCCCCTCCTACAATGAGCAGTTCTTC. Translating gives CASSYQKPPSYNEQFF.